This TCR beta chain was found in a study of T cells expressing NK-cell markers. Across the study: CD3+CD56+NKG2C+, CD3+CD56+NKG2C- and CD3+CD56-NKG2C+ T cells, once sorted, supplied the TCR beta repertoires.

This CDR3 comprises 15 residues. Germline CDR1 and CDR2: SGHVS and FQNEAQ. Study-wide results and limits: These clonotypes, the leaders elsewhere, also led the CD3+CD56-NKG2C+ fraction in a few donors. The dominant NKG2C+ clonotypes represented 1.0-7.0% of CD8+ T cells in several donors.

TCRdb re-called the 5' RACE reads, yielding one record per CDR3 amino acid sequence without DNA. The sample table includes fewer than 200,000 distinct CDR3 sequences. As to this clonotype: Antigen specificity is unknown.

The sequenced sample was blood T cells: a sorted CD56 or NKG2C T cell subset, CD4+ or CD8+ T cells, or bulk PBMC T cells (not recorded which). The chain joins TRBV7-8 to TRBJ2-7; TCRdb's D call, TRBD1, is unchecked because there is no DNA. This receptor was identified in a woman aged 18-69 years in good health. The CDR3 is CASSLRQDLSYEQYF.